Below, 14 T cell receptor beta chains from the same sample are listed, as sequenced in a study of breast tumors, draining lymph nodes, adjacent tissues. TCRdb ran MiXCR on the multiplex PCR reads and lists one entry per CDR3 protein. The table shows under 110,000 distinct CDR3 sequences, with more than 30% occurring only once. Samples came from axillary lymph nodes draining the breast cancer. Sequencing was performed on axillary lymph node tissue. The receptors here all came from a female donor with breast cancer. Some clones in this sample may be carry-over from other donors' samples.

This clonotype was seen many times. In DNA, the CDR3 is TGTGCCAGCAGTTTATCGGCCAGCGGGCGGTACTACGAGCAGTACTTC. The encoded protein is CASSLSASGRYYEQYF. The V and J genes are TRBV27 and TRBJ2-7, with a possible D match to TRBD2 (6 bases). Trimming removed 0 bases from V and 3 bases from J, with 15 bases in between. CDR1 is MNHEY, CDR2 SMNVEV, per germline (reference sequence). The CDR3 runs to 16 residues.

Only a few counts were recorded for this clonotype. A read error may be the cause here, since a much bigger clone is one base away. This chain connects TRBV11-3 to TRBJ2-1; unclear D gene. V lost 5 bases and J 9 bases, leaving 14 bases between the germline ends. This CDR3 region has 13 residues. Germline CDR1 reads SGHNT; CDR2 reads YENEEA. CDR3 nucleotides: TGTGCCAGCAGCCTCTCAGTTGGCACTGAGCAGTTCTTC. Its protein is CASSLSVGTEQFF.

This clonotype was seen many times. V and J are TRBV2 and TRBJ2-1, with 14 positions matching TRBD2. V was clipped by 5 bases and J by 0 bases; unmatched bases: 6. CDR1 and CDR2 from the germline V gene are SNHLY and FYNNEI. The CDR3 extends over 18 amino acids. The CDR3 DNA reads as TGTGCCAGCAGTTATACCGGGACTAGCGGGAGCTCCTACAATGAGCAGTTCTTC. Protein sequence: CASSYTGTSGSSYNEQFF.

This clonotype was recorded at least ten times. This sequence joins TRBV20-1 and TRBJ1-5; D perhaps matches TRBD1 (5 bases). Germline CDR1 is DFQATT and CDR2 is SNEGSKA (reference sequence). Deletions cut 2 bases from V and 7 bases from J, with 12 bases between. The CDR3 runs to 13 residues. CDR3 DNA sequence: TGCAGTGCTAGAAGGGACCGTTGGCAGCCCCAGCATTTT. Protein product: CSARRDRWQPQHF.

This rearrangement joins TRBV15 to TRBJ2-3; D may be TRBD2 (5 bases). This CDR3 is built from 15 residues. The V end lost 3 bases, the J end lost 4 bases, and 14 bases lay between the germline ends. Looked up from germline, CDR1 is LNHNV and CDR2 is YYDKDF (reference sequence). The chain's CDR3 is CATSSPGKASDTQYF. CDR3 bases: TGTGCCACCAGCAGCCCGGGGAAGGCCTCAGATACGCAGTATTTT.

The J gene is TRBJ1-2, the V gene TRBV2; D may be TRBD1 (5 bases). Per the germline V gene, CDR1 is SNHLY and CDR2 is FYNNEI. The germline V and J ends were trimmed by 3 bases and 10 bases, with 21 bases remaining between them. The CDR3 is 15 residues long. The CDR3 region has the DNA TGTGCCAGCAGTGAGAGGCCTAGCGGGGGGTTCGCCTACACCTTC. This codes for CASSERPSGGFAYTF.

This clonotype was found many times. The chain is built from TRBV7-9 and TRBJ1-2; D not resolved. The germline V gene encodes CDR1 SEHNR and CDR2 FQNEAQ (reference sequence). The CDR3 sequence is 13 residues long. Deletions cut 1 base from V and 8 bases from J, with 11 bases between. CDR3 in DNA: TGTGCCAGCAGCTTAGGAAACCTCGACGGCTACACCTTC. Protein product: CASSLGNLDGYTF. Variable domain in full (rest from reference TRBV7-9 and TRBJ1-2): DTGVSQNPRHKITKRGQNVTFRCDPISEHNRLYWYRQTLGQGPEFLTYFQNEAQLEKSRLLSDRFSAERPKGSFSTLEIQRTEQGDSAMYLCASSLGNLDGYTFGSGTRLTVV.

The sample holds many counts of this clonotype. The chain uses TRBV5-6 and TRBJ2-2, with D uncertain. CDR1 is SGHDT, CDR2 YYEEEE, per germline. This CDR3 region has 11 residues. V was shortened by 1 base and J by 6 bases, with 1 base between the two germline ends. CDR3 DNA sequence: TGTGCCAGCAGCTTGCCCGGGGAGCTGTTTTTT. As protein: CASSLPGELFF. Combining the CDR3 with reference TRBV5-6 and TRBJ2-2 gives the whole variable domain DAGVTQSPTHLIKTRGQQVTLRCSPKSGHDTVSWYQQALGQGPQFIFQYYEEEERQRGNFPDRFSGHQFPNYSSELNVNALLLGDSALYLCASSLPGELFFGEGSRLTVL.

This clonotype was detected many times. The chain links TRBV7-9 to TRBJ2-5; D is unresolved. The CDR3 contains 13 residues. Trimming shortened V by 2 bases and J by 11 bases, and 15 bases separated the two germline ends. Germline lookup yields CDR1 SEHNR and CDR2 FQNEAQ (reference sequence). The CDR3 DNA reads TGTGCCAGCAGCTTAATCGCGGATACGGCTCAGTACTTC. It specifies CASSLIADTAQYF.

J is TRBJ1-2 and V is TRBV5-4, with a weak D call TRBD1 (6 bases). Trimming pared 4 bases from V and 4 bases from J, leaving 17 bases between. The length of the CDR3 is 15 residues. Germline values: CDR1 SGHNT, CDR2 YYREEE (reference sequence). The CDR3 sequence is CASSRKGDLVYGYTF. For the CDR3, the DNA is TGTGCCAGCAGCCGTAAGGGGGATTTGGTCTATGGCTACACCTTC.

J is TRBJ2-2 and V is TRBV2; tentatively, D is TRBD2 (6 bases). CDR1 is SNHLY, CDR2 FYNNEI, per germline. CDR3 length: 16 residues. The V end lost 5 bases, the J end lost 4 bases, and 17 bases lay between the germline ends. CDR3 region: CASSLTGDHITGELFF. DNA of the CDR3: TGTGCCAGCAGTCTCACGGGAGACCATATCACCGGGGAGCTGTTTTTT. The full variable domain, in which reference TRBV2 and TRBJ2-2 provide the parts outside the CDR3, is EPEVTQTPSHQVTQMGQEVILRCVPISNHLYFYWYRQILGQKVEFLVSFYNNEISEKSEIFDDQFSVERPDGSNFTLKIRSTKLEDSAMYFCASSLTGDHITGELFFGEGSRLTVL.

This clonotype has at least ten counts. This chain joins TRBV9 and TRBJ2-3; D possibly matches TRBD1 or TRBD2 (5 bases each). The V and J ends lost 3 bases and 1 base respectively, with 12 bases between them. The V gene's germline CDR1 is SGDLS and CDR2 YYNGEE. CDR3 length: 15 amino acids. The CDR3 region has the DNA TGTGCCAGCAGCGGCGAGGGGCAGGGCACAGATACGCAGTATTTT. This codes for CASSGEGQGTDTQYF.

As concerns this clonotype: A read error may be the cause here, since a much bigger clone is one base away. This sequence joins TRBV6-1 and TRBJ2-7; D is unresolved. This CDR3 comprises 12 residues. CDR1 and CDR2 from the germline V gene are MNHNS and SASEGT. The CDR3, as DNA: TGTGCCAGCGGTGAAATAGGCCACGAGCAGTACTTC. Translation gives CASGEIGHEQYF.

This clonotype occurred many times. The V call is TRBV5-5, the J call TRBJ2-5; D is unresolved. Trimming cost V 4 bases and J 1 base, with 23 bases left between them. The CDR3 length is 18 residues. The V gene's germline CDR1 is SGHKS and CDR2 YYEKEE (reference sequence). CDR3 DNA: TGTGCCAGCAGCCCGGGCCCCGAGCCCCTCCATCCCCAAGAGACCCAGTACTTC. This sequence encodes CASSPGPEPLHPQETQYF.